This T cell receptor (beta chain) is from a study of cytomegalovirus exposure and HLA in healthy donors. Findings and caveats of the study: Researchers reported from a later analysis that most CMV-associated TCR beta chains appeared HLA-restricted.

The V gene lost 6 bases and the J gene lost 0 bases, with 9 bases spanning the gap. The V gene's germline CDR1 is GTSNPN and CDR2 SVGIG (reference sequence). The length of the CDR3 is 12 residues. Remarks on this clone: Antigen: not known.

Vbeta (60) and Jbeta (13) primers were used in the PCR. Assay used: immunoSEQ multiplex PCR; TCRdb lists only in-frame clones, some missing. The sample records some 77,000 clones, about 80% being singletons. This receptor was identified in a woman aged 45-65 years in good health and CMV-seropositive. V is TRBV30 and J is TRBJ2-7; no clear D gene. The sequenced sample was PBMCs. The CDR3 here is CACRSTSYEQYF. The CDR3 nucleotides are TGTGCCTGTAGATCCACCTCCTACGAGCAGTACTTC.